Presented here are 17 T cell receptor beta chains from one specimen sequenced in a study of blood T cell repertoires in COVID-19. Libraries were prepared by immunoSEQ multiplex PCR; TCRdb keeps only in-frame clonotypes and omits some of them. The sample contains more than 200,000 clones, 86% of which appear only once. The sample comprised PBMCs or T cells enriched from blood (not recorded which). The source of these receptors is a man aged 40-49 years who had recovered from COVID-19.

This clone was observed a single time. The V gene is TRBV11-2, the J gene TRBJ2-3; possible D gene TRBD2, 5 bases. Trimming pared 1 base from V and 2 bases from J, leaving 7 bases between. The CDR3 has 14 amino acids. Germline CDR1 and CDR2: SGHAT and FQNNGV. The CDR3 sequence: CASSLAGITDTQYF. The CDR3 nucleotides are TGTGCCAGCAGCTTAGCCGGGATCACAGATACGCAGTATTTT.

This clone appeared a few times. The rearrangement joins TRBV5-4 to TRBJ2-7; tentative D call: TRBD2 (8 bases). There are 15 residues in the CDR3. Trimming took off 4 bases at V and 2 bases at J, with 16 bases between the two ends. Germline CDR1 and CDR2: SGHNT and YYREEE (reference sequence). The CDR3 sequence: CASSRGGQFTYEQYF. The CDR3 bases are TGTGCCAGCAGCCGGGGGGGACAGTTTACCTACGAGCAGTACTTC.

This sequence joins TRBV11-2 and TRBJ1-1; a weak D match, TRBD1 (5 bases). The CDR3 loop spans 14 amino acids. Germline CDR1 SGHAT, CDR2 FQNNGV. Trimming took 4 bases from V and 2 from J, leaving 11 bases between them. The CDR3 nucleotides read TGTGCCAGCAGCTCGACAGTTTACAACACTGAAGCTTTCTTT. Translating gives CASSSTVYNTEAFF.

The chain links TRBV27 to TRBJ2-7; 8 bases match TRBD1. Germline trimming cut 7 bases from V and 9 bases from J; bases unmatched to any gene: 29. Germline V gene lookup returns CDR1 MNHEY and CDR2 SMNVEV (reference sequence). The CDR3 extends over 19 amino acids. CDR3 nucleotide sequence: TGTGCCAGCATGGGAAGTGGACAGGGCTATTTGAGAAGTCTCTTAGGGCAGTACTTC. Protein sequence: CASMGSGQGYLRSLLGQYF.

This clone appeared once. V gene TRBV6-1 combines with J gene TRBJ1-5; perhaps TRBD1 as D (6 bases). The CDR3 runs to 16 residues. Trimming pared 3 bases from V and 6 bases from J, leaving 18 bases between. CDR1 and CDR2 from the germline V gene are MNHNS and SASEGT. CDR3: CASSDRGGSSGQPQHF. The CDR3 DNA follows: TGTGCCAGCAGTGATCGGGGGGGCTCGTCGGGTCAGCCCCAGCATTTT.

The V gene is TRBV7-2, the J gene TRBJ1-4; D is ambiguous. The V and J ends lost 1 base and 7 bases respectively, with 7 bases between them. Germline V gives CDR1 SGHTA, CDR2 FQGNSA. This CDR3 region has 13 residues. The chain's CDR3 is CASSLVRGEKLFF. CDR3 DNA sequence: TGTGCCAGCAGCTTAGTTCGGGGTGAAAAACTGTTTTTT.

V is TRBV28 and J is TRBJ2-2; 12 bases match TRBD2. The CDR3 extends over 16 amino acids. Unmatched junction bases numbered 9, after V lost 8 bases and J lost 5 bases. Germline CDR1 and CDR2: MDHEN and SYDVKM. The CDR3: CASLPGLAGWTGELFF. CDR3 in DNA: TGTGCCAGCCTTCCCGGACTAGCGGGATGGACCGGGGAGCTGTTTTTT.

This clone has a single count. V is TRBV2 and J is TRBJ1-1; TRBD1 aligns across 11 bases. This CDR3 has 13 amino acids. Germline assignment: CDR1 SNHLY and CDR2 FYNNEI. The V segment lost 5 bases and the J segment 14 bases; nucleotides outside the gene matches: 10. The DNA for the CDR3 is TGTGCCAGCAGTCAGGACAGGGGGCGGGGAGGGTTCTTT. Its translation is CASSQDRGRGGFF.

This clone was detected only a few times. The V gene is TRBV5-8, the J gene TRBJ1-1; possible D gene TRBD1, 5 bases. Trimming stripped 4 bases from V and 11 bases from J, with 27 bases between. This CDR3 has 16 residues. Looked up from germline, CDR1 is SGHTS and CDR2 is YDEGEE. CDR3 sequence: CASSPRRGLSRVTAFF. The CDR3 DNA follows: TGTGCCAGCAGCCCCCGAAGGGGTTTGAGCAGGGTTACGGCTTTCTTT. The whole variable domain, filled in from reference TRBV5-8 and TRBJ1-1, reads EAGVTQSPTHLIKTRGQQATLRCSPISGHTSVYWYQQALGLGLQFLLWYDEGEERNRGNFPPRFSGRQFPNYSSELNVNALELEDSALYLCASSPRRGLSRVTAFFGQGTRLTVV.

This clone was observed a single time. This sequence joins TRBV18 and TRBJ2-3; 10 bases are shared with TRBD2. CDR3 length: 15 amino acids. Germline loops: CDR1 KGHSH, CDR2 LQKENI. The V gene end was trimmed by 4 bases and the J gene end by 2 bases; junction bases not matched to a gene: 3. Here the CDR3 reads CASSQGLADTDTQYF. In DNA, the CDR3 is TGTGCCAGCTCACAAGGACTAGCGGACACAGATACGCAGTATTTT.

On this clone: This sample also contains other DNA sequences that code for the same CDR3. DNA for the CDR3: TGTGCCAGCTCACCCTACCAAGAGACCCAGTACTTC. Protein sequence: CASSPYQETQYF. V gene TRBV18 combines with J gene TRBJ2-5; D remains unclear. The CDR3 totals 12 residues. CDR1 and CDR2 (germline): KGHSH, LQKENI. V was pared by 3 bases and J by 0 bases, with 2 bases between.

Only one count was recorded for this clone. Other DNA sequences in this sample translate to the same CDR3. The J gene is TRBJ2-5, the V gene TRBV9, with D hard to call. This CDR3 is built from 12 residues. In germline, CDR1 is SGDLS, CDR2 YYNGEE. Trimming took 3 bases from V and 4 from J, leaving 7 bases between them. The CDR3 region has the DNA TGTGCCAGCAGCGCCGGTGGAGAGACCCAGTACTTC. Amino acid sequence: CASSAGGETQYF.

The rearrangement joins TRBV19 to TRBJ1-2, with D uncertain. Germline-derived CDR1 and CDR2 are LNHDA and SQIVND (reference sequence). V lost 3 bases and J lost 5, with 4 bases in between. The CDR3 runs 11 residues. The CDR3 reads CASSMTYGYTF. The CDR3 DNA reads TGTGCCAGTAGTATGACATATGGCTACACCTTC. The complete variable domain, with remaining parts taken from reference TRBV19 and TRBJ1-2, reads DGGITQSPKYLFRKEGQNVTLSCEQNLNHDAMYWYRQDPGQGLRLIYYSQIVNDFQKGDIAEGYSVSREKKESFPLTVTSAQKNPTAFYLCASSMTYGYTFGSGTRLTVV.

This chain uses TRBV21-1 with TRBJ2-7; the table's D call, TRBD2, has no DNA check behind it. TRBV21-1 is a known pseudogene. This CDR3 has 17 residues. This chain's CDR3 is CASSTSGGTKSSYEQYF. The CDR3 nucleotides are TGTGCCAGCAGCACAAGCGGGGGGACCAAGAGCTCCTACGAGCAGTACTTC.

This chain links TRBV27 with TRBJ1-2; 10 nucleotides match TRBD1. The V gene end was trimmed by 5 bases and the J gene end by 7 bases; junction bases not matched to a gene: 4. The CDR3 is 13 amino acids. Germline CDR1 is MNHEY and CDR2 is SMNVEV (reference sequence). The CDR3 DNA is TGTGCCAGCAGTACCGGGACAGGGGTTGGCTACACCTTC. Its protein product is CASSTGTGVGYTF.

The rearrangement joins TRBV5-4 to TRBJ2-7; 8 bases are shared with TRBD1. With 4 bases clipped from V and 4 bases from J, the junction kept 7 bases outside the gene matches. The germline gives CDR1 SGHNT, CDR2 YYREEE (reference sequence). The CDR3 covers 14 residues. The CDR3 protein is CASSLDRAIYEQYF. For the CDR3, the DNA is TGTGCCAGCAGCCTGGACAGGGCTATTTACGAGCAGTACTTC.

This chain uses TRBV7-9 with TRBJ2-6, with D maybe TRBD2 (6 bases). Trimming removed 4 bases from V and 0 bases from J, with 7 bases in between. Germline V gene lookup returns CDR1 SEHNR and CDR2 FQNEAQ (reference sequence). This CDR3 has 15 residues. Here the CDR3 DNA reads TGTGCCAGCAGCTCGGGACTCTCTGGGGCCAACGTCCTGACTTTC. This encodes CASSSGLSGANVLTF.